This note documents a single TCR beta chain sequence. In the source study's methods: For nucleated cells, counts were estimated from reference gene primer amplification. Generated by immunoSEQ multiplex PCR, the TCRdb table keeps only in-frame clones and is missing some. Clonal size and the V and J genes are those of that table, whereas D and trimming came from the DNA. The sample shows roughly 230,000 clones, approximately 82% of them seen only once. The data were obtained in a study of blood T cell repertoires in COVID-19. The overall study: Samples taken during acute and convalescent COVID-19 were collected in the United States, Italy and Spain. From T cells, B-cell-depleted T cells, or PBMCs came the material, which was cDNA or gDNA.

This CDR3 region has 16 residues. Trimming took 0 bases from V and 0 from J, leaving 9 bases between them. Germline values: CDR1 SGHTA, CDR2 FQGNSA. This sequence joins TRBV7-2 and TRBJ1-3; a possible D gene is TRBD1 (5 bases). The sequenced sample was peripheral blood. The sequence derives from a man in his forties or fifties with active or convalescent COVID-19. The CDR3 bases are TGTGCCAGCAGCTTAGCCGGACACAGCTCTGGAAACACCATATATTTT. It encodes CASSLAGHSSGNTIYF.